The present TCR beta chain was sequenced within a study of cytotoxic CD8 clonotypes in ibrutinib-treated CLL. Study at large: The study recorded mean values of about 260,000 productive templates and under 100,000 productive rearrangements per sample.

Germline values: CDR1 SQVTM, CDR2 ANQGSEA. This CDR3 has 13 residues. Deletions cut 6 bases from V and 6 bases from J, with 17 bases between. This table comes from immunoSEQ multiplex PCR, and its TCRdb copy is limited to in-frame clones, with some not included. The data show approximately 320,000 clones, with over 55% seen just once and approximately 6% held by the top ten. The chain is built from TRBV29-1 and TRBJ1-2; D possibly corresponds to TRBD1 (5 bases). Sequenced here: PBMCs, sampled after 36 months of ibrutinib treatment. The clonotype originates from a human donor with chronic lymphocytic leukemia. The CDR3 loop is CSVGGSGVHGYTF. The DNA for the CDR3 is TGCAGCGTGGGAGGTTCGGGGGTGCATGGCTACACCTTC.